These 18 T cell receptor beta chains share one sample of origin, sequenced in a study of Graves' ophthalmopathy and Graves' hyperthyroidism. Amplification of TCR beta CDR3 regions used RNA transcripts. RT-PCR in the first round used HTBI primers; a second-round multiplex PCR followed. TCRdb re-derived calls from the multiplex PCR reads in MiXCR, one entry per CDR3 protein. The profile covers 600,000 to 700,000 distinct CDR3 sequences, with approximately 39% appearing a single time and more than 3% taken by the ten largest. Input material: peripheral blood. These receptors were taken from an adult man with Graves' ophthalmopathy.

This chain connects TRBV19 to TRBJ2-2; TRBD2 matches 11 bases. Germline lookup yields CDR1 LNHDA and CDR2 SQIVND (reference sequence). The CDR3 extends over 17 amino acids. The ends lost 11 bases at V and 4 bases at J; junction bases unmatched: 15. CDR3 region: CAWSGGLLAGVTGELFF. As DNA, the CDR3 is TGTGCCTGGAGCGGCGGGTTACTAGCGGGAGTCACCGGGGAGCTGTTTTTT.

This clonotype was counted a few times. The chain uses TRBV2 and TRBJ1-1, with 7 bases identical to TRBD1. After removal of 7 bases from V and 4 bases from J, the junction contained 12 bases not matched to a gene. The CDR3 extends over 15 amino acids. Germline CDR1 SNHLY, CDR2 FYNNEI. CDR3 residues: CASILDRAAITEAFF. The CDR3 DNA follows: TGTGCCAGCATCCTAGACAGGGCCGCTATCACTGAAGCTTTCTTT.

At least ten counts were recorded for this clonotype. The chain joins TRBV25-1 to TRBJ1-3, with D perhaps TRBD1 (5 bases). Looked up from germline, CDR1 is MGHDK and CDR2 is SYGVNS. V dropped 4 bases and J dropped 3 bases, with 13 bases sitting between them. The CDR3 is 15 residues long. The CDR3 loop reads CASSAPNQGGNTIYF. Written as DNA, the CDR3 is TGTGCCAGCAGTGCCCCTAACCAGGGTGGAAACACCATATATTTT.

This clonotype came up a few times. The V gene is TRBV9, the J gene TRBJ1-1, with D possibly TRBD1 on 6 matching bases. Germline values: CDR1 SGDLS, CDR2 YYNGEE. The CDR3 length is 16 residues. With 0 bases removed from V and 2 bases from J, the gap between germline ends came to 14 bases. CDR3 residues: CASSVVRRGSNTEAFF. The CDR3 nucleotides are TGTGCCAGCAGCGTAGTTCGTAGGGGGTCTAACACTGAAGCTTTCTTT.

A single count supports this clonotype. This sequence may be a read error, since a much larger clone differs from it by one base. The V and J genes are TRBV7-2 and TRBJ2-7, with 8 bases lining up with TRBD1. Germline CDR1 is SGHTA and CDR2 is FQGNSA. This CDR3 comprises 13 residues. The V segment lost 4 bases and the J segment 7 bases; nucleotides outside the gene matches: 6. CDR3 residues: CASSWGQDREQYF. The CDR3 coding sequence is TGTGCCAGCAGCTGGGGACAGGATCGGGAGCAGTACTTC.

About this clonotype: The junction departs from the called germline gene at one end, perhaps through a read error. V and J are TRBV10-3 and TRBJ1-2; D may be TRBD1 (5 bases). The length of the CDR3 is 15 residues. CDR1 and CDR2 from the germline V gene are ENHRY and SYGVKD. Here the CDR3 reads CASSSSGAGNYGYTF. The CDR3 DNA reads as TGTGCCAGCAGTTCCTCGGGAGCAGGGAATTATGGCTACACCTTC.

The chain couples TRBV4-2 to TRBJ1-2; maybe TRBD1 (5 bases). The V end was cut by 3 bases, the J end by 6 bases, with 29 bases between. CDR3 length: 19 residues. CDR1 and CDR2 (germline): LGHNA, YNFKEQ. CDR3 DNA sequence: TGTGCCAGCAGCCAGTTGTTCCACCGGGACCGAGGTCAGGGCCATGGCTACACCTTC. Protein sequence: CASSQLFHRDRGQGHGYTF.

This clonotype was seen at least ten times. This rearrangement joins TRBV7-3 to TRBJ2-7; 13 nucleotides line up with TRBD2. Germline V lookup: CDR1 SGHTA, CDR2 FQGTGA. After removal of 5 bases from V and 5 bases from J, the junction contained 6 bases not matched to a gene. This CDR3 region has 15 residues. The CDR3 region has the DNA TGTGCCAGCAGCCCCTGGACTAGCGGGAGTAACGAGCAGTACTTC. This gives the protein CASSPWTSGSNEQYF.

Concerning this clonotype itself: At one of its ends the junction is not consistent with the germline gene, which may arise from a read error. The CDR3 loop reads CASSAQRGWTEAFF. CDR3 in DNA: TGTGCCAGCAGTGCCCAAAGGGGGTGGACTGAAGCTTTCTTT. The chain joins TRBV10-3 to TRBJ1-1; TRBD1 might be the D (6 bases). This CDR3 contains 14 residues. In germline, CDR1 is ENHRY, CDR2 SYGVKD.

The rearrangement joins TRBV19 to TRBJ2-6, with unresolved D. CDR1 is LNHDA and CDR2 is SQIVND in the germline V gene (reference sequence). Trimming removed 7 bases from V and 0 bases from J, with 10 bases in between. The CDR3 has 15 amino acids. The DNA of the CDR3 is TGTGCCAGTAAGGAAGGAGACTCTGGGGCCAACGTCCTGACTTTC. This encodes CASKEGDSGANVLTF.

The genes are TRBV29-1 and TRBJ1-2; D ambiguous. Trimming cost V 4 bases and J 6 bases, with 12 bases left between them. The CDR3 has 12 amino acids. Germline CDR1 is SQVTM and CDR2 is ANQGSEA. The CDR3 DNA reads TGCAGCGTTGCTAGGGTAGGGAATGGCTACACCTTC. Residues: CSVARVGNGYTF.

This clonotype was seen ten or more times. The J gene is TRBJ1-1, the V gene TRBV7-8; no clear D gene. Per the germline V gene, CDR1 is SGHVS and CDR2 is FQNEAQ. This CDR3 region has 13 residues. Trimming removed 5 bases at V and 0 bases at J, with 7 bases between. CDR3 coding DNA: TGTGCCAGCAGCCACCGGATGAACACTGAAGCTTTCTTT. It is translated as CASSHRMNTEAFF.

The CDR3 nucleotides read TGTGCCAGCAGCGGGCTGGGGGAGAGGGGGGCCGGGGAGCTGTTTTTT. This sequence encodes CASSGLGERGAGELFF. The chain recombines TRBV9 with TRBJ2-2; D possibly uses TRBD1 or TRBD2 (6 bases each). Between the trimmed V and J ends, which lost 3 bases and 6 bases, there was a span of 18 bases. This CDR3 comprises 16 residues. The germline CDR1 and CDR2 sequences are SGDLS and YYNGEE.

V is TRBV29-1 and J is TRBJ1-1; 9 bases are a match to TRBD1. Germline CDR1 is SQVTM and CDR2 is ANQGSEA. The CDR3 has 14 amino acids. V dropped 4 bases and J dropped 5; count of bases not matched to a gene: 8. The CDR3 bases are TGCAGCGTTGGGGACAGGGCGGTGAGGACTGAAGCTTTCTTT. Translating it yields CSVGDRAVRTEAFF.

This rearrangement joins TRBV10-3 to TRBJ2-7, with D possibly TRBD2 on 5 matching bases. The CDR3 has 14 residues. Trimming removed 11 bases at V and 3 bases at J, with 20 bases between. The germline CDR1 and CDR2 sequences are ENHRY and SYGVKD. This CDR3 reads CASSSHGGGYEQYF. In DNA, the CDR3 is TGTGCCTCCAGTTCTCATGGAGGCGGCTACGAGCAGTACTTC.

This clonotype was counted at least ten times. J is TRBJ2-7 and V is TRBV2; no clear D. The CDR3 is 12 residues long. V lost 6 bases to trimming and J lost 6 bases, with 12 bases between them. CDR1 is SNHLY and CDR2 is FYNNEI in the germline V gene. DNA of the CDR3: TGTGCCAGCAGCGATCTCCCGTCCGAGCAGTACTTC. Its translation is CASSDLPSEQYF. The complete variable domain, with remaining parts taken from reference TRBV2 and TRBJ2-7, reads EPEVTQTPSHQVTQMGQEVILRCVPISNHLYFYWYRQILGQKVEFLVSFYNNEISEKSEIFDDQFSVERPDGSNFTLKIRSTKLEDSAMYFCASSDLPSEQYFGPGTRLTVT.

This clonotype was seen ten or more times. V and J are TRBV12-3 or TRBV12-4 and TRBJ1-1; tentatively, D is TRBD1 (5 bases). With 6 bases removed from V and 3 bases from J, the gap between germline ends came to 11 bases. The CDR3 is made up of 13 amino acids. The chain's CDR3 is CASSGHLDTEAFF. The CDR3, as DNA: TGTGCCAGCAGCGGACACCTGGACACTGAAGCTTTCTTT.

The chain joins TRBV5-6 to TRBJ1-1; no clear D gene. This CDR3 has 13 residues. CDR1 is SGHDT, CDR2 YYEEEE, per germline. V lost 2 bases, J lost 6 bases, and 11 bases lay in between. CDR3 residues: CASSLGVLPEAFF. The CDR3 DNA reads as TGTGCCAGCAGCTTAGGCGTACTCCCTGAAGCTTTCTTT.